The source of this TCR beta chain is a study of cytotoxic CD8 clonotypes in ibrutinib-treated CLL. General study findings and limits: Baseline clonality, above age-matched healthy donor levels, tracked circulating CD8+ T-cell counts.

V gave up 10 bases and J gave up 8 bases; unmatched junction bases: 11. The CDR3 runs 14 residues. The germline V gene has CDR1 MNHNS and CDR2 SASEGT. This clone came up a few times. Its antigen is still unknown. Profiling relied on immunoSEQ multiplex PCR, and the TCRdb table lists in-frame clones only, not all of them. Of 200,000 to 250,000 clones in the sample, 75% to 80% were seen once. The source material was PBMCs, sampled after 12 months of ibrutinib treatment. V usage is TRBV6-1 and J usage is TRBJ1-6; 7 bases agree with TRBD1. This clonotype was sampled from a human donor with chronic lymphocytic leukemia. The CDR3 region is CATTLQGLYSPLHF. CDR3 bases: TGTGCCACCACGTTACAGGGGTTGTATTCACCCCTCCACTTT.